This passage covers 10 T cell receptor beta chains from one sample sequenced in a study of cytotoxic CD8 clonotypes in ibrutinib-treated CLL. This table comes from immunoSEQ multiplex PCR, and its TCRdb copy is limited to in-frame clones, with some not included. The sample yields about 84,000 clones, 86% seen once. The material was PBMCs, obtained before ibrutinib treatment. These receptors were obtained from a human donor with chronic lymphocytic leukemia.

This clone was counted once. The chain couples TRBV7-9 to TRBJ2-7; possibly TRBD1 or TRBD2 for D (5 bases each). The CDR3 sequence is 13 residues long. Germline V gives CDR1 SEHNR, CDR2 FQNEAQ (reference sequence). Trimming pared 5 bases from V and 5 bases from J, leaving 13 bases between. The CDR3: CASSASGTHEQYF. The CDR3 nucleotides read TGTGCCAGCAGCGCATCAGGGACCCACGAGCAGTACTTC.

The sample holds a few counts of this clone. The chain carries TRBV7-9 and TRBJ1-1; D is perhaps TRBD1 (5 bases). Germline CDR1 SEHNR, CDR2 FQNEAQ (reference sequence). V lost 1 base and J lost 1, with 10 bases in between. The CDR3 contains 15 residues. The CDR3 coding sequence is TGTGCCAGCAGCTTAGTTGAGACAGCGAACACTGAAGCTTTCTTT. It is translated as CASSLVETANTEAFF.

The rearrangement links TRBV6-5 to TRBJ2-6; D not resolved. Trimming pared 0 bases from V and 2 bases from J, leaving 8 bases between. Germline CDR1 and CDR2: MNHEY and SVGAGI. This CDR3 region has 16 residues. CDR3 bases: TGTGCCAGCAGTTACTCGCGTCTGGCTGGGGCCAACGTCCTGACTTTC. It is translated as CASSYSRLAGANVLTF.

CDR3 DNA: TGTGCCAGCAGCGTAGTACCCGGGACCACAGATACGCAGTATTTT. This codes for CASSVVPGTTDTQYF. The chain recombines TRBV9 with TRBJ2-3, with D perhaps TRBD1 or TRBD2 (5 bases each). The germline V gene has CDR1 SGDLS and CDR2 YYNGEE. The CDR3 consists of 15 residues. V was cut by 0 bases and J by 2 bases, with 10 bases left in between.

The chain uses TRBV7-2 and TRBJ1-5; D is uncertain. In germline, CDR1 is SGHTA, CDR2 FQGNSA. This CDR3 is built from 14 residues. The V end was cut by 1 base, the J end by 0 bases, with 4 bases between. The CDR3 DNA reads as TGTGCCAGCAGCTTAGGATATAGCAATCAGCCCCAGCATTTT. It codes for CASSLGYSNQPQHF.

CDR3 sequence (DNA): TGTGCCAGTAGTACCTCCCCTAGTGAGCAGTACTTC. Amino acid sequence: CASSTSPSEQYF. The gene calls are TRBV19 and TRBJ2-7; D gene uncertain. The CDR3 loop spans 12 amino acids. Germline assignment: CDR1 LNHDA and CDR2 SQIVND (reference sequence). The V end was cut by 4 bases, the J end by 7 bases, with 11 bases between.

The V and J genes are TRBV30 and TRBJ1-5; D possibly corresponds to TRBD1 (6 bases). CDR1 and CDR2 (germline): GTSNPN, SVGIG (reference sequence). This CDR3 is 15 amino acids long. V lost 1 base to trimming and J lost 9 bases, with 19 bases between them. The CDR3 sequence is CAWSETYRALTPQHF. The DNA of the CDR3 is TGTGCCTGGAGTGAAACATACAGGGCGTTGACGCCCCAGCATTTT.

The CDR3 loop is CASSLAGQNYGYTF. The CDR3 DNA reads as TGTGCCAGCAGCTTAGCGGGACAGAACTATGGCTACACCTTC. The genes are TRBV7-6 and TRBJ1-2; TRBD1 aligns across 7 bases. This CDR3 comprises 14 residues. The trim removed 0 bases at V and 2 bases at J, leaving 0 bases unmatched. CDR1 SGHVS and CDR2 FNYEAQ come from the germline V gene.

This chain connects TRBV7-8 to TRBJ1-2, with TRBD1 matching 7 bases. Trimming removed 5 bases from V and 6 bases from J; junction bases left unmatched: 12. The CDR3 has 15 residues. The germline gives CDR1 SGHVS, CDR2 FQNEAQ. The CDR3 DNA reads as TGTGCCAGCAGCCCCGTTGGGACAGACCATGATGGCTACACCTTC. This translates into CASSPVGTDHDGYTF.

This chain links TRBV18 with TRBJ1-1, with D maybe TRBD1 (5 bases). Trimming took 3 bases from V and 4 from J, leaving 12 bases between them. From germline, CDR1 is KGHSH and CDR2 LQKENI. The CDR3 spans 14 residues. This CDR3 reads CASSPLGTGTEAFF. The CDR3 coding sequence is TGTGCCAGCTCACCCCTCGGGACCGGCACTGAAGCTTTCTTT. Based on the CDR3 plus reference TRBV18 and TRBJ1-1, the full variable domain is NAGVMQNPRHLVRRRGQEARLRCSPMKGHSHVYWYRQLPEEGLKFMVYLQKENIIDESGMPKERFSAEFPKEGPSILRIQQVVRGDSAAYFCASSPLGTGTEAFFGQGTRLTVV.